This TCR beta chain was recorded in a study of blood T cells in healthy people across ages. Study-wide points: Age advanced and TCR beta diversity per million T cells fell, roughly linearly. Relative to aged donors, long-lived donors carried more naive CD4+ cells and displayed higher diversity.

PCR was performed a second time for about 6 to 12 cycles using a sample-barcoded 5' primer and a J-beta primer mix. A template-switch adaptor with 12 random nucleotides tagged each cDNA molecule. The study obtained at least 3 million CDR3-containing paired-end reads from every sample. TCRdb re-called the 5' RACE reads with MiXCR, one entry per CDR3 protein. The repertoire holds 920,000 or so distinct CDR3 sequences, with more than 40% as singletons. Points on this clonotype: Its specificity is unknown.

This CDR3 has 16 residues. In germline, CDR1 is SGHVS, CDR2 FQNEAQ. The ends were cut back, 4 bases at V and 2 bases at J, with 18 bases in the middle. The chain employs TRBV7-8 and TRBJ2-7; TRBD2 might be the D (5 bases). The TCR comes from a woman in her fifties or sixties in good health. Material for sequencing was blood. The CDR3 DNA sequence: TGTGCCAGCAGCTCTCCACTAGGCGCGGTTACCTACGAGCAGTACTTC. Translation: CASSSPLGAVTYEQYF. Together with reference TRBV7-8 and TRBJ2-7, the CDR3 gives the full variable domain: GAGVSQSPRYKVAKRGQDVALRCDPISGHVSLFWYQQALGQGPEFLTYFQNEAQLDKSGLPSDRFFAERPEGSVSTLKIQRTQQEDSAVYLCASSSPLGAVTYEQYFGPGTRLTVT.